These 16 T cell receptor beta chains originate from one sample sequenced in a study of blood T cell repertoires in COVID-19. Profiling relied on immunoSEQ multiplex PCR, and the TCRdb table lists in-frame clones only, not all of them. The table includes a few hundred thousand clones, about 79% detected once. Sequenced material: peripheral blood. The source is a man between 35 and 55 years old who had recovered from COVID-19.

The chain carries TRBV5-5 and TRBJ1-1, with 7 bases lining up with TRBD1. Per the germline V gene, CDR1 is SGHKS and CDR2 is YYEKEE (reference sequence). The ends lost 4 bases at V and 2 bases at J; junction bases unmatched: 5. The CDR3 extends over 14 amino acids. The CDR3 sequence: CASSTRQGNTEAFF. DNA for the CDR3: TGTGCCAGCAGCACCCGACAGGGAAACACTGAAGCTTTCTTT. The whole variable domain, filled in from reference TRBV5-5 and TRBJ1-1, reads DAGVTQSPTHLIKTRGQQVTLRCSPISGHKSVSWYQQVLGQGPQFIFQYYEKEERGRGNFPDRFSARQFPNYSSELNVNALLLGDSALYLCASSTRQGNTEAFFGQGTRLTVV.

The rearrangement joins TRBV6-2 or TRBV6-3 to TRBJ2-1; 7 bases are shared with TRBD2. The germline gives CDR1 MNHEY, CDR2 SVGEGT. This CDR3 has 14 residues. The V and J ends lost 5 bases and 1 base, in that order; junction bases with no gene match: 2. The CDR3 spells CASSIAGSYNEQFF. CDR3 DNA sequence: TGTGCCAGCAGTATAGCGGGTTCCTACAATGAGCAGTTCTTC.

The chain carries TRBV5-1 and TRBJ1-1, with D maybe TRBD1 (6 bases). V lost 8 bases and J lost 4, with 21 bases in between. Germline V lookup: CDR1 SGHRS, CDR2 YFSETQ. The CDR3 has 15 residues. CDR3 in amino acids: CASDKGGSPSTEAFF. The CDR3 DNA is TGCGCCAGTGATAAGGGGGGGAGCCCTTCCACTGAAGCTTTCTTT.

V is TRBV4-3 and J is TRBJ2-1, with D perhaps TRBD2 (5 bases). This CDR3 spans 18 amino acids. CDR1 is LGHNA and CDR2 is YSLEER in the germline V gene. V shed 0 bases and J shed 2 bases, with 17 bases lying between them. For the CDR3, the DNA is TGCGCCAGCAGCCAAGATCCTCCAGACTACCGACCCTACAATGAGCAGTTCTTC. This gives the protein CASSQDPPDYRPYNEQFF.

This chain connects TRBV4-3 to TRBJ1-4; 8 bases match TRBD1. In germline, CDR1 is LGHNA, CDR2 YSLEER. V lost 0 bases to trimming and J lost 7 bases; unmatched junction nucleotides: 4. This CDR3 contains 15 residues. The CDR3 here is CASSQDLGTGEKLFF. In DNA, the CDR3 is TGCGCCAGCAGCCAAGATCTAGGGACAGGTGAAAAACTGTTTTTT.

The rearrangement uses TRBV7-2 and TRBJ2-1; possibly TRBD2 for D (5 bases). The CDR3 loop spans 14 amino acids. V was cut by 2 bases and J by 5 bases, with 10 bases left in between. The V gene's germline CDR1 is SGHTA and CDR2 FQGNSA. In DNA form, the CDR3 reads TGTGCCAGCAGCTTAACTAGTGCGCACAATGAGCAGTTCTTC. It yields the protein CASSLTSAHNEQFF.

The CDR3 region has the DNA TGTGCCAGCAGCTTATCGGCCCTAGACTATGGCTACACCTTC. As protein: CASSLSALDYGYTF. This chain joins TRBV7-9 and TRBJ1-2; D call uncertain. This CDR3 region has 14 residues. Trimming pared 2 bases from V and 3 bases from J, leaving 10 bases between. Germline lookup yields CDR1 SEHNR and CDR2 FQNEAQ (reference sequence). Full variable domain (rest looked up from reference TRBV7-9 and TRBJ1-2): DTGVSQNPRHKITKRGQNVTFRCDPISEHNRLYWYRQTLGQGPEFLTYFQNEAQLEKSRLLSDRFSAERPKGSFSTLEIQRTEQGDSAMYLCASSLSALDYGYTFGSGTRLTVV.

The chain couples TRBV11-2 to TRBJ2-1; 9 bases are a match to TRBD2. This CDR3 has 15 amino acids. Germline CDR1 and CDR2: SGHAT and FQNNGV. V was clipped by 7 bases and J by 4 bases; unmatched bases: 8. CDR3 residues: CASTMQAGGYNEQFF. The CDR3 DNA sequence: TGTGCCAGCACCATGCAGGCGGGAGGGTACAATGAGCAGTTCTTC.

This chain connects TRBV30 to TRBJ1-3, with no clear D. The CDR3 runs 15 residues. V lost 0 bases and J 2 bases, leaving 11 bases between the germline ends. CDR1 and CDR2 from the germline V gene are GTSNPN and SVGIG (reference sequence). CDR3 in amino acids: CAWSVWASAGNTIYF. CDR3 coding DNA: TGTGCCTGGAGTGTCTGGGCAAGTGCTGGAAACACCATATATTTT.

The rearrangement joins TRBV5-6 to TRBJ1-4; 8 nucleotides match TRBD1. This CDR3 contains 16 residues. Trimming removed 4 bases from V and 4 bases from J; junction bases left unmatched: 9. Germline V gene data show CDR1 as SGHDT and CDR2 as YYEEEE. CDR3 in DNA: TGTGCCAGCAGCCTGTGGCAGGGGGCTAGTAATGAAAAACTGTTTTTT. It codes for CASSLWQGASNEKLFF.

This chain joins TRBV10-1 and TRBJ1-1; possibly TRBD1 for D (5 bases). V was clipped by 2 bases and J by 0 bases, with 13 bases between them. CDR3 length equals 16 residues. CDR1 and CDR2 (germline): WNHNN, SYGVQD (reference sequence). The CDR3 here is CASSEGRGTLNTEAFF. DNA for the CDR3: TGCGCCAGCAGTGAGGGGCGAGGGACTTTGAACACTGAAGCTTTCTTT.

This clone has a single count. The chain is built from TRBV19 and TRBJ1-5; D is undetermined. This CDR3 spans 15 amino acids. Trimming removed 3 bases at V and 0 bases at J, with 9 bases between. The germline V gene has CDR1 LNHDA and CDR2 SQIVND (reference sequence). CDR3 region: CASSMGAYSNQPQHF. CDR3 DNA: TGTGCCAGTAGTATGGGCGCGTATAGCAATCAGCCCCAGCATTTT.

V is TRBV24-1 and J is TRBJ2-3, with D possibly matching TRBD2 (6 bases). The CDR3 spans 13 residues. Trimming pared 1 base from V and 6 bases from J, leaving 7 bases between. Germline CDR1 reads KGHDR; CDR2 reads SFDVKD. This CDR3 is CATSDFGGDTQYF. Written as DNA, the CDR3 is TGTGCCACCAGTGATTTTGGGGGGGATACGCAGTATTTT.

This clone was counted a few times. V is TRBV18 and J is TRBJ1-5; D call uncertain. Germline CDR1 KGHSH, CDR2 LQKENI. The CDR3 is 14 amino acids. The germline V and J ends were trimmed by 6 bases and 0 bases, with 9 bases remaining between them. CDR3 nucleotide sequence: TGTGCCAGCTCCCAGGATTATAGCAATCAGCCCCAGCATTTT. It is translated as CASSQDYSNQPQHF. The full variable domain, in which reference TRBV18 and TRBJ1-5 provide the parts outside the CDR3, is NAGVMQNPRHLVRRRGQEARLRCSPMKGHSHVYWYRQLPEEGLKFMVYLQKENIIDESGMPKERFSAEFPKEGPSILRIQQVVRGDSAAYFCASSQDYSNQPQHFGDGTRLSIL.

This sequence joins TRBV6-2 or TRBV6-3 and TRBJ1-5, with a tentative D call TRBD1 (6 bases). Germline V gives CDR1 MNHEY, CDR2 SVGEGT. The V end was cut by 4 bases, the J end by 0 bases, with 16 bases between. The CDR3 runs to 17 residues. The CDR3 DNA follows: TGTGCCAGCAGTTTCTACACCCGGGACAATAGCAATCAGCCCCAGCATTTT. This sequence encodes CASSFYTRDNSNQPQHF.

The V call is TRBV13, the J call TRBJ2-3; 7 bases fit TRBD1. This CDR3 has 16 residues. Germline CDR1 and CDR2: PRHDT and FYEKMQ (reference sequence). V lost 0 bases and J lost 2; bases outside the gene matches: 5. This CDR3 is CASSLGGTVHTDTQYF. The CDR3 DNA is TGTGCCAGCAGCTTAGGAGGGACAGTACACACAGATACGCAGTATTTT. The full variable domain, with the rest looked up from reference TRBV13 and TRBJ2-3, is AAGVIQSPRHLIKEKRETATLKCYPIPRHDTVYWYQQGPGQDPQFLISFYEKMQSDKGSIPDRFSAQQFSDYHSELNMSSLELGDSALYFCASSLGGTVHTDTQYFGPGTRLTVL.